These T cell receptor beta chains were read from a single sample in a study of cytomegalovirus exposure and HLA in healthy donors. Using immunoSEQ multiplex PCR, the repertoire was profiled, and TCRdb retains in-frame clones only, with some absent. The repertoire holds hundreds of thousands of clones, 86% seen once, with roughly 1.2% in the top ten. The sample consisted of PBMCs. The receptors were gathered from a woman in her twenties or thirties in good health and CMV-seropositive. The CDR3 runs from the conserved cysteine through the conserved F or W.

>TRBV7-2|TRBJ1-1
CASSLSREAFF
>TRBV11-2|TRBJ2-1
CASSHEFNEQFF
>TRBV10-3|TRBJ1-1
CAISVTGRETEAFF
>TRBV7-9|TRBJ2-3
CASLIDGDTQYF
>TRBV15|TRBJ1-1
CATSIGSAEAFF
>TRBV23-1|TRBJ2-2
CASAVTGQGNTGELFF
>TRBV6-6|TRBJ2-7
CASDRGTGGREQYF
>TRBV10-1|TRBJ1-1
CASSESGGGTEAFF
>TRBV28|TRBJ2-5
CASRIQGAVGETQYF
>TRBV30|TRBJ2-2
CALGGLAGAGELFF
>TRBV2|TRBJ2-7
CASGGREGSYEQYF
>TRBV6-1|TRBJ2-2
CASRNGQGYTGELFF
>TRBV27|TRBJ2-2
CASSLNPRLTGELFF
>TRBV16|TRBJ2-5
CASSGLARETQYF
>TRBV30|TRBJ2-2
CAWSAHGELFF
>TRBV30|TRBJ2-2
CASKGGVNTGELFF
>TRBV6-1|TRBJ1-1
CASGSGGWGTEAFF
>TRBV29-1|TRBJ2-6
CSGGEGSSVLTF
>TRBV4-1|TRBJ1-1
CASSQRTALNTEAFF
>TRBV28|TRBJ2-5
CASSSSGEFETQYF
>TRBV11-2|TRBJ1-5
CASSRDRASNQPQHF
>TRBV29-1|TRBJ1-4
CSVTGDGEKLFF
>TRBV9|TRBJ1-2
CASSAPGQSYGYTF
>TRBV30|TRBJ1-5
CAWSGGQGEVNQPQHF
>TRBV5-1|TRBJ2-3
CASSADSITDTQYF
>TRBV5-1|TRBJ2-1
CASSRGRTSGDPSYNEQFF
>TRBV27|TRBJ2-4
CASSLMRGLENIQYF
>TRBV4-1|TRBJ2-7
CASSQGPGEQYF
>TRBV27|TRBJ1-5
CASRRTGSNEAQHF
>TRBV7-9|TRBJ2-1
CASSLVVVFSDEQFF
>TRBV27|TRBJ2-3
CASCGLAVTDTQYF
>TRBV27|TRBJ2-7
CASSSNNYEQYF
>TRBV7-9|TRBJ1-1
CASRTGGAEAFF
>TRBV2|TRBJ2-1
CASSESSVPQFF
>TRBV19|TRBJ2-1
CASSAHGGSYNEQFF
>TRBV27|TRBJ2-1
CASSYAGPYNEQFF
>TRBV27|TRBJ2-3
CASSSLAESTDTQYF
>TRBV6-5|TRBJ2-1
CASSYKGEQFF
>TRBV28|TRBJ1-2
CASSDRGGYTF
>TRBV7-9|TRBJ2-3
CASRGDSDTQYF
>TRBV25-1|TRBJ2-5
CASSDGRRAETQYF
>TRBV27|TRBJ2-7
CASSSPRVAGRREQYF
>TRBV4-2|TRBJ2-3
CASSQAEASGSLRDTQYF